This T cell receptor (beta chain) was obtained from a study of a mutant IDH1 vaccine in newly diagnosed glioma. V lost 2 bases and J lost 8, with 13 bases in between. CDR3 length equals 15 residues. Per the germline V gene, CDR1 is MNHEY and CDR2 is SVGAGI. Assay used: immunoSEQ multiplex PCR; TCRdb lists only in-frame clones, some missing. The sample records about 68,000 clones, 79% being singletons. Time point here: baseline, week 1 (first vaccination visit). The sample's treatment: pre-vaccination baseline after standard-of-care therapy. The sample consisted of PBMCs, taken from a glioma patient treated with radiotherapy, temozolomide or both. This clonotype was sampled from a man between 50 and 59 years old with glioma. This chain joins TRBV6-5 and TRBJ1-6; a weak D match, TRBD1 (6 bases). The CDR3 nucleotides are TGTGCCAGCAGTTACCTACAGGGATCCGATTCACCCCTCCACTTT. It yields the protein CASSYLQGSDSPLHF.